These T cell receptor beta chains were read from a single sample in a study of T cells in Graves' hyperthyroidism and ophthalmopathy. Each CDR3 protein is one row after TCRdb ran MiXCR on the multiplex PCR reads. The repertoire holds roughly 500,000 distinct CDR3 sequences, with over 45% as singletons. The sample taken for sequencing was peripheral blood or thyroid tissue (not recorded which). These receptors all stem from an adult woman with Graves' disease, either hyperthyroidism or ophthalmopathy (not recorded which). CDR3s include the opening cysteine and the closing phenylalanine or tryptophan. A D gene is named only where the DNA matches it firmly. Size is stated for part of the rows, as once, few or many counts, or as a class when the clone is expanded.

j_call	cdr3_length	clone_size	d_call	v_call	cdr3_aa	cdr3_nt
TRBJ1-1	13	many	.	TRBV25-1	CASSDSRNTEAFF	TGTGCCAGCAGTGACTCCCGGAACACTGAAGCTTTCTTT
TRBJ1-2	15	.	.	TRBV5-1	CASSLGAGFGYGYTF	TGCGCCAGCAGCTTGGGGGCAGGGTTCGGTTATGGCTACACCTTC
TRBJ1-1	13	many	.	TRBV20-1	CSALGPEGTEAFF	TGCAGTGCCCTCGGGCCGGAGGGAACTGAAGCTTTCTTT
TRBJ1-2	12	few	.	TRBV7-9	CASRPQDYGYTF	TGTGCCAGCCGACCACAAGACTATGGCTACACCTTC
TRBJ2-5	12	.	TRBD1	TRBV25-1	CATATGVETQYF	TGTGCCACCGCGACAGGGGTCGAGACCCAGTACTTC
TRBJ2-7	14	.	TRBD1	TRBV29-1	CSSEEGTGVGEQYF	TGCAGCAGTGAAGAGGGGACAGGGGTAGGCGAGCAGTACTTC
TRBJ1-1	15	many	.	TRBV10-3	CAISDSGPRNTEAFF	TGTGCCATCAGTGACAGCGGACCGCGGAACACTGAAGCTTTCTTT
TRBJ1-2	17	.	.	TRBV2	CASSEALGDSSRAGNTF	TGTGCCAGCAGTGAAGCGCTGGGGGACTCCTCAAGGGCTGGAAACACCTTC
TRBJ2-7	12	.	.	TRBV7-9	CASSFPTYEQYF	TGTGCCAGCAGCTTCCCGACCTACGAGCAGTACTTC
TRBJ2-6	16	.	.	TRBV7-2	CASSPHKDSGANVLTF	TGTGCCAGCAGCCCCCACAAAGACTCTGGGGCCAACGTCCTGACTTTC
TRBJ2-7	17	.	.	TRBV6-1	CATEGQGSSGRAYEQYF	TGTGCCACCGAGGGACAGGGGTCTAGCGGGAGAGCCTACGAGCAGTACTTC
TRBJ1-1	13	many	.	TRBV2	CASSVVLDTEAFF	TGTGCCAGCAGTGTGGTATTGGACACTGAAGCTTTCTTT
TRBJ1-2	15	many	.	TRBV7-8	CASSQPIQGYDGYTF	TGTGCCAGCAGCCAACCCATACAGGGATATGATGGCTACACCTTC
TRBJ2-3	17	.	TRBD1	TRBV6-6	CASSPTTGVGGTDTQYF	TGTGCCAGCAGTCCCACTACAGGGGTCGGGGGCACAGATACGCAGTATTTT
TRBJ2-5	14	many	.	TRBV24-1	CATSDPGDRETQYF	TGTGCCACCAGTGACCCCGGCGATCGGGAGACCCAGTACTTC
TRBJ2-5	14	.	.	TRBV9	CASSLTAYQETQYF	TGTGCCAGCAGCCTGACAGCGTACCAAGAGACCCAGTACTTC
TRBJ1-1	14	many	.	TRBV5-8	CASSSGGMNTEAFF	TGTGCCAGCAGCTCGGGGGGCATGAACACTGAAGCTTTCTTT
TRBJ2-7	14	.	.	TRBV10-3	CAISEFGIIDEQYF	TGTGCCATCAGTGAATTTGGAATAATCGACGAGCAGTACTTC
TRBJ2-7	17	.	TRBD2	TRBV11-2	CASSTSPLAGTFYEQYF	TGTGCCAGCAGCACTTCCCCACTAGCGGGGACTTTCTACGAGCAGTACTTC
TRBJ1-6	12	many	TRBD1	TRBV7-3	CASSSTGGPLHF	TGTGCCAGCAGCTCCACAGGGGGACCCCTCCACTTT
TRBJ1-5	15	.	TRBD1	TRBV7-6	CASSPGTGVAQPQHF	TGTGCCAGCAGCCCCGGGACAGGGGTTGCTCAGCCCCAGCATTTT
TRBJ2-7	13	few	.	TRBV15	CATSTLGSYEQYF	TGTGCCACCAGCACCTTGGGCTCCTACGAGCAGTACTTC
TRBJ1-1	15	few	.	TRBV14	CASSPWPRMNTEAFF	TGTGCCAGCAGCCCCTGGCCCAGGATGAACACTGAAGCTTTCTTT
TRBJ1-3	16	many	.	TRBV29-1	CSVEFTGGKNRNTIYF	TGCAGCGTTGAATTCACGGGGGGGAAAAATAGAAACACCATATATTTT
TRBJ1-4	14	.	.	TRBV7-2	CASSPRRPNEKLFF	TGTGCCAGCAGCCCCCGACGCCCAAATGAAAAACTGTTTTTT
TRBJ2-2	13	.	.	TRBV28	CAGSGQRGGELFF	TGTGCCGGCAGTGGGCAGAGGGGCGGGGAGCTGTTTTTT
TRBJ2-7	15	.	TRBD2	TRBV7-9	CASSFGLAKTYEQYF	TGTGCCAGCAGCTTCGGACTAGCAAAAACCTACGAGCAGTACTTC
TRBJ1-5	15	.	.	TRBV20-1	CSARREGSSNQPQHF	TGCAGTGCTAGAAGGGAGGGAAGTAGCAATCAGCCCCAGCATTTT
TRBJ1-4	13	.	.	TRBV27	CASSLSGYEKLFF	TGTGCCAGCAGTTTGTCCGGGTACGAAAAACTGTTTTTT
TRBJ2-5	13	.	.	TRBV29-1	CSVDGGREETQYF	TGCAGCGTTGACGGGGGCAGGGAAGAGACCCAGTACTTC
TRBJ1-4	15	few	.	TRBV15	CATSRVVWDREKLFF	TGTGCCACCAGCAGAGTAGTCTGGGACCGGGAAAAACTGTTTTTT
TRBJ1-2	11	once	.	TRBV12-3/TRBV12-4	CASVGGSGYTF	TGTGCCAGTGTCGGGGGTAGTGGCTACACCTTC
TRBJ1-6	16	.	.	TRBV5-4	CASSLDPRSYNSPLHF	TGTGCCAGCAGCCTCGACCCGCGCTCCTATAATTCACCCCTCCACTTT
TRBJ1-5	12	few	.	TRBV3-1	CASSNTDQPQHF	TGTGCCAGCAGCAATACAGATCAGCCCCAGCATTTT
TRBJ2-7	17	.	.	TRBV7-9	CASSPTDSRPGSYEQYF	TGTGCCAGCAGTCCAACGGACTCAAGGCCGGGGTCCTACGAGCAGTACTTC
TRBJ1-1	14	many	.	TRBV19	CASSAWPGGSEAFF	TGTGCCAGTAGTGCCTGGCCGGGGGGGTCTGAAGCTTTCTTT